A selection of T cell receptor beta chains follows, all from one sample in a study of regulatory T cells in long-lasting Graves disease. TCRdb fed the multiplex PCR reads into MiXCR, producing one record per CDR3 protein. The top ten clones hold around 12% of a sample with 550,000 to 650,000 distinct CDR3 sequences, approximately 16% of them seen once. This sample also appeared in a second study, on T cells in Graves' hyperthyroidism and ophthalmopathy.

The material sequenced was peripheral blood mononuclear cells (PBMCs), taken at new diagnosis, from a patient treated with antithyroid drugs. The receptors derive from a man between 18 and 29 years old with Graves disease. Both conserved end residues are trimmed from each CDR3. The size entry is marked missing in some rows and otherwise reads once, few, many or a size class.

12 | TRBJ1-1 | many | TRBV28 | ASSLTRMNTEAF
10 | TRBJ2-6 | - | TRBV30 | ACNSGANVLT
12 | TRBJ1-2 | many | TRBV6-1 | ASSDASRSYGYT
12 | TRBJ2-1 | many | TRBV2 | ASRGTSGTREQF
10 | TRBJ1-2 | - | TRBV6-1 | ASSPGTPGYT
16 | TRBJ2-3 | few | TRBV15 | ATSSRTRERPSTDTQY
10 | TRBJ2-5 | many | TRBV30 | AWSTFMETQY
13 | TRBJ2-1 | few | TRBV6-5 | ASSYSLAGDNEQF
13 | TRBJ2-5 | many | TRBV2 | ASSEARLEVGTQY
14 | TRBJ2-1 | few | TRBV11-2 | ASSQEDQSSYNEQF
11 | TRBJ2-1 | few | TRBV7-3 | ASSPLGNNEQF
12 | TRBJ2-7 | few | TRBV28 | ASSLFGQHYEQY
13 | TRBJ2-5 | many | TRBV28 | ASSSKAGLGETQY
11 | TRBJ2-7 | many | TRBV7-9 | ASAFRSSYEQY
14 | TRBJ2-2 | few | TRBV5-4 | ASSSPSRATNGELF
13 | TRBJ1-6 | few | TRBV5-5 | ASSRQTGSNSPLH
13 | TRBJ2-3 | many | TRBV3-1 | ASSQDTREGGTQY
12 | TRBJ2-5 | - | TRBV20-1 | SARDPTSGRYQY
12 | TRBJ1-1 | - | TRBV5-1 | ASSLGQGDSEAF
13 | TRBJ2-3 | many | TRBV2 | ASSEATSGPDTQY
11 | TRBJ1-1 | few | TRBV25-1 | ASRSDVNTEAF
12 | TRBJ1-3 | - | TRBV3-1 | ASSQGGDGNTIY
11 | TRBJ2-6 | few | TRBV11-1 | ASTISGANVLT
13 | TRBJ2-1 | few | TRBV5-1 | ASSTGTGSYNEQF
12 | TRBJ1-1 | few | TRBV20-1 | SARESGVLTEAF
13 | TRBJ2-3 | many | TRBV20-1 | SALRLAGQADTQY
13 | TRBJ1-6 | few | TRBV11-2 | ASSNRQGTNSPLH
14 | TRBJ2-7 | many | TRBV6-1 | ASSEVVAGLAKEQY
14 | TRBJ2-6 | few | TRBV5-1 | ASSSGFGSGANVLT
14 | - | few | TRBV20-1 | SASLGSGIRGETQY
12 | TRBJ1-3 | - | TRBV6-1 | ASRGQGALNTIY
11 | TRBJ2-5 | few | TRBV12-3/TRBV12-4 | ASTIYPGETQY
14 | TRBJ1-3 | few | TRBV14 | ASSHQGRLSGNTIY
12 | TRBJ2-7 | few | TRBV3-1 | ASSQERTHYEQY
13 | TRBJ1-4 | many | TRBV13 | ASLQRRPGDEKLF
13 | TRBJ2-5 | many | TRBV28 | ASSRPPGHGETQY
13 | TRBJ2-2 | many | TRBV12-3/TRBV12-4 | ASKTGTGVVGELF
14 | TRBJ2-5 | few | TRBV4-1 | ASSPPKASGRGTQY
10 | TRBJ2-7 | - | TRBV7-2 | ASSLYDRASN
12 | TRBJ2-7 | few | TRBV6-1 | ASSEVQGGVEQY
11 | TRBJ1-5 | - | TRBV6-2/TRBV6-3 | ASSYSTLQPQH
13 | TRBJ1-6 | - | TRBV4-3 | ASSQSPRGPSPLH
13 | TRBJ1-1 | few | TRBV30 | AQLKGLRLNTEAF
13 | TRBJ2-1 | few | TRBV20-1 | SARDPSDPGWEQF
12 | TRBJ2-7 | - | TRBV27 | ASSYGGPTYEQY
11 | TRBJ1-4 | many | TRBV12-3/TRBV12-4 | ASSFGGNEKLF